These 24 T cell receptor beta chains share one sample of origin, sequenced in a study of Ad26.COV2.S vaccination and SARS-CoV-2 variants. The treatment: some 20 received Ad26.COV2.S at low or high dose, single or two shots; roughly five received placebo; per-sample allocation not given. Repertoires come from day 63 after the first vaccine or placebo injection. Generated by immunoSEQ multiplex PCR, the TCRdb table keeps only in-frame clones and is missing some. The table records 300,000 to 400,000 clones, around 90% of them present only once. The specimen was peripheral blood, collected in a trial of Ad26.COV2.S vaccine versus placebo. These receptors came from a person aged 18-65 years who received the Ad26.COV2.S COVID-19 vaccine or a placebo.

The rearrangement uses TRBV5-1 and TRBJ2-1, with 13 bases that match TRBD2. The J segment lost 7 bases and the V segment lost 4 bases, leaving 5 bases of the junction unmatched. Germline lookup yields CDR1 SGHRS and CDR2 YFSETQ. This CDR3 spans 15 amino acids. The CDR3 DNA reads TGCGCCAGCAGCCGGACTAGCGGGGGTGGGAATGAGCAGTTCTTC. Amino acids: CASSRTSGGGNEQFF.

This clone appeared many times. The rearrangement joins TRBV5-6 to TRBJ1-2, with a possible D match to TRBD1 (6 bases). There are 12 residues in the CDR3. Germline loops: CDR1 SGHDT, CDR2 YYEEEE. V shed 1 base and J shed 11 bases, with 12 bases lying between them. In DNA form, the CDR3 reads TGTGCCAGCAGCTTGACAGGGACTATGTACACCTTC. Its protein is CASSLTGTMYTF.

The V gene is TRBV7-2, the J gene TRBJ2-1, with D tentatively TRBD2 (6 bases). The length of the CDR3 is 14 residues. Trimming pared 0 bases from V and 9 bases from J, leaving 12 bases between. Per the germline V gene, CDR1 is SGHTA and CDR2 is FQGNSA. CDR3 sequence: CASSLAVGEVEQFF. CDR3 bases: TGTGCCAGCAGCTTAGCGGTGGGGGAGGTTGAGCAGTTCTTC.

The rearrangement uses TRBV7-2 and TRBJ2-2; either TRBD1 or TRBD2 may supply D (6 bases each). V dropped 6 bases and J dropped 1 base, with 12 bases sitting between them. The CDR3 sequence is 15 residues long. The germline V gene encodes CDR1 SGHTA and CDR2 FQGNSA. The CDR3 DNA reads TGTGCCAGCAGTCGCAAGGGGGGGAACACCGGGGAGCTGTTTTTT. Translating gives CASSRKGGNTGELFF.

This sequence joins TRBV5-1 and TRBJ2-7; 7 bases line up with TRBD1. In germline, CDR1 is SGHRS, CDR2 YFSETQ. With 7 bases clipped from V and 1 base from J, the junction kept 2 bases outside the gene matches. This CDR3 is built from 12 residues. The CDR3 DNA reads TGCGCCAGCGGGACAGATTCCTACGAGCAGTACTTC. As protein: CASGTDSYEQYF.

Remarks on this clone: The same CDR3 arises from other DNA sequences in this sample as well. CDR3 nucleotide sequence: TGCGCCAGCAGCTTGGGTCAGGGGGGCTACACCTTC. Translating it yields CASSLGQGGYTF. The rearrangement uses TRBV5-1 and TRBJ1-2; tentative D call: TRBD1 (6 bases). Trimming left V 0 bases short and J 8 bases short, with 8 bases between. CDR3 length: 12 residues. Germline V gene sequence: CDR1 SGHRS, CDR2 YFSETQ.

CDR3 loop: CSASNDSPGTGELFF. The CDR3 DNA reads TGCAGTGCAAGTAACGACTCTCCGGGCACCGGGGAGCTGTTTTTT. V and J are TRBV20-1 and TRBJ2-2; D gene ambiguous. With 6 bases removed from V and 4 bases from J, the gap between germline ends came to 18 bases. This CDR3 comprises 15 residues. The germline CDR1 and CDR2 sequences are DFQATT and SNEGSKA (reference sequence).

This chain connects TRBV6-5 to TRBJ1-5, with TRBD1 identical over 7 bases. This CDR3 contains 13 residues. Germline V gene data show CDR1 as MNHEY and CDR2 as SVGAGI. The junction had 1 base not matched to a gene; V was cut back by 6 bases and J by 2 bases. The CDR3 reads CASRTGGNQPQHF. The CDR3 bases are TGTGCCAGCAGAACAGGGGGCAATCAGCCCCAGCATTTT.

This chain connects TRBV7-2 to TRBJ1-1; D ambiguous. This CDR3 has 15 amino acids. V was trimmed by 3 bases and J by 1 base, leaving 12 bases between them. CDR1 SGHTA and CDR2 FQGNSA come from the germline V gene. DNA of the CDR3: TGTGCCAGCAGCTTTTTCGGGAGTGGGAACACTGAAGCTTTCTTT. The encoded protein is CASSFFGSGNTEAFF.

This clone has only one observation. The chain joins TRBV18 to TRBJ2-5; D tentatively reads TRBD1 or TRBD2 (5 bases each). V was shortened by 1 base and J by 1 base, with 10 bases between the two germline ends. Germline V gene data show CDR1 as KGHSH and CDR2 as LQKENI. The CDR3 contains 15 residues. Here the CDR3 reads CASSPRGPLQETQYF. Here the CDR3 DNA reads TGTGCCAGCTCACCACGGGGACCGCTCCAAGAGACCCAGTACTTC. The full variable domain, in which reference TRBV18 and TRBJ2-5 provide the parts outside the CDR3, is NAGVMQNPRHLVRRRGQEARLRCSPMKGHSHVYWYRQLPEEGLKFMVYLQKENIIDESGMPKERFSAEFPKEGPSILRIQQVVRGDSAAYFCASSPRGPLQETQYFGPGTRLLVL.

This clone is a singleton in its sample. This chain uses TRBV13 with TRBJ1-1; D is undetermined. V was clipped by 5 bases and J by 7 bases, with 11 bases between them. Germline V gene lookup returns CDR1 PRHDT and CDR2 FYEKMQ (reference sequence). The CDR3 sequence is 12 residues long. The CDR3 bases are TGTGCCAGCAGCCCAACGGGCCGTGAAGCTTTCTTT. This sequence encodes CASSPTGREAFF.

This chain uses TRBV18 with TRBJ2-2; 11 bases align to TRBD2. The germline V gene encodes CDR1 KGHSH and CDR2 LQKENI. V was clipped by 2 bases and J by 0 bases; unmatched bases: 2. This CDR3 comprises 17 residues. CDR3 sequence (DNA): TGTGCCAGCTCACCAACTAGCGGGGGAACGAACACCGGGGAGCTGTTTTTT. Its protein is CASSPTSGGTNTGELFF. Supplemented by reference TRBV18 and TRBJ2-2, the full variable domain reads NAGVMQNPRHLVRRRGQEARLRCSPMKGHSHVYWYRQLPEEGLKFMVYLQKENIIDESGMPKERFSAEFPKEGPSILRIQQVVRGDSAAYFCASSPTSGGTNTGELFFGEGSRLTVL.

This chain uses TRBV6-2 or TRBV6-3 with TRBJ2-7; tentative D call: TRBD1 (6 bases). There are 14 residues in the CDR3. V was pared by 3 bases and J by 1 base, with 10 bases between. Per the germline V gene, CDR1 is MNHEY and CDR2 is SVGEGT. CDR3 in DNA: TGTGCCAGCAGTTATGACAGGCAATCCTACGAGCAGTACTTC. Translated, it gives CASSYDRQSYEQYF.

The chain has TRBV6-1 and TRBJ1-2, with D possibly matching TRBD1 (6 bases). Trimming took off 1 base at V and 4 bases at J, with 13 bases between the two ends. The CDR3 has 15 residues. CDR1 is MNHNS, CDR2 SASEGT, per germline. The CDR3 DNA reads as TGTGCCAGCAGTGAAGGAGTACCGACAGGCTATGGCTACACCTTC. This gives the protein CASSEGVPTGYGYTF.

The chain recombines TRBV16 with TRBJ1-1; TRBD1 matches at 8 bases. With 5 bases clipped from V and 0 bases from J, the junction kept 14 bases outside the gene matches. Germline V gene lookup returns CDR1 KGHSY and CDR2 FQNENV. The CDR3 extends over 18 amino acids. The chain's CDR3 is CASSFWRGQGAMNTEAFF. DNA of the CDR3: TGTGCCAGCAGCTTCTGGCGGGGGCAGGGGGCTATGAACACTGAAGCTTTCTTT.

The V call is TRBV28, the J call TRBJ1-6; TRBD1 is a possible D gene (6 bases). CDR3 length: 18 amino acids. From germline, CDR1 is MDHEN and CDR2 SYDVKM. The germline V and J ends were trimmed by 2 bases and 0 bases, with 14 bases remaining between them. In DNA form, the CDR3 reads TGTGCCAGCAGTTTACCGTTACAGGGCCTCTCCTATAATTCACCCCTCCACTTT. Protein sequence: CASSLPLQGLSYNSPLHF.

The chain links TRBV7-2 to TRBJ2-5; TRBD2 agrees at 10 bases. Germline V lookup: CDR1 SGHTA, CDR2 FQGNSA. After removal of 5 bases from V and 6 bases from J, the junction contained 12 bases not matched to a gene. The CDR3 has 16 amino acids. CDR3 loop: CASSLKTSGVGQTQYF. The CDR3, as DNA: TGTGCCAGCAGCCTGAAAACTAGCGGGGTCGGTCAGACCCAGTACTTC.

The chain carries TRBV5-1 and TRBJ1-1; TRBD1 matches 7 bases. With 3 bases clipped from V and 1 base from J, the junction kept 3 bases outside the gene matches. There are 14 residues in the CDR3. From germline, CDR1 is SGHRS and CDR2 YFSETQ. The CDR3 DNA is TGCGCCAGCAGCTGGGGACAGCCGAACACTGAAGCTTTCTTT. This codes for CASSWGQPNTEAFF.

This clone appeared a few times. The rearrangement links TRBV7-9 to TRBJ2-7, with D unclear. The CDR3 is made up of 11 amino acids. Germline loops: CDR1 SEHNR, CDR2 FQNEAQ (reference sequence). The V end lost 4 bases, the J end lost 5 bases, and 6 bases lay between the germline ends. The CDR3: CASSSLDEQYF. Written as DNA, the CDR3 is TGTGCCAGCAGCTCTTTGGACGAGCAGTACTTC. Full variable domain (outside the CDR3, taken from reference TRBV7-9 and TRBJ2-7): DTGVSQNPRHKITKRGQNVTFRCDPISEHNRLYWYRQTLGQGPEFLTYFQNEAQLEKSRLLSDRFSAERPKGSFSTLEIQRTEQGDSAMYLCASSSLDEQYFGPGTRLTVT.

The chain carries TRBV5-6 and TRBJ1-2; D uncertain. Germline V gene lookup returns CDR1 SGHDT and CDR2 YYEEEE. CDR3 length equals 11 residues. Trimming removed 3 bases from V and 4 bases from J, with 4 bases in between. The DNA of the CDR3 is TGTGCCAGCAGCTACAGCTATGGCTACACCTTC. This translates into CASSYSYGYTF.

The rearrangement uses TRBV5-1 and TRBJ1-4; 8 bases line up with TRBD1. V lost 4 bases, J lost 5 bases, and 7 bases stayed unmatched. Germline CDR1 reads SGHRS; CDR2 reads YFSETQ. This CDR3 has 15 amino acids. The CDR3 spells CASSTAGTGNEKLFF. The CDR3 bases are TGCGCCAGCAGCACCGCCGGGACAGGCAATGAAAAACTGTTTTTT. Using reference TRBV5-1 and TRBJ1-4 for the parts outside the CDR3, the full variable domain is KAGVTQTPRYLIKTRGQQVTLSCSPISGHRSVSWYQQTPGQGLQFLFEYFSETQRNKGNFPGRFSGRQFSNSRSEMNVSTLELGDSALYLCASSTAGTGNEKLFFGSGTQLSVL.

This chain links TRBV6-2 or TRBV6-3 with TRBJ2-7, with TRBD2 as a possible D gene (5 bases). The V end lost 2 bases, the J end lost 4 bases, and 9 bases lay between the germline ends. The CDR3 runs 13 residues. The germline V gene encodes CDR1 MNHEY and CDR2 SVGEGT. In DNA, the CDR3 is TGTGCCAGCAGTTACCAACTAGGGTACGAGCAGTACTTC. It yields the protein CASSYQLGYEQYF.

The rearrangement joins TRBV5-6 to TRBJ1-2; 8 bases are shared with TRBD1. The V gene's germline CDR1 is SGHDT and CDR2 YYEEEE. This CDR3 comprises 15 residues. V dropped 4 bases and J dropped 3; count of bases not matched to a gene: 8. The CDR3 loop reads CASSHRGGSDYGYTF. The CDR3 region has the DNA TGTGCCAGCAGCCACAGGGGGGGTTCGGACTATGGCTACACCTTC.

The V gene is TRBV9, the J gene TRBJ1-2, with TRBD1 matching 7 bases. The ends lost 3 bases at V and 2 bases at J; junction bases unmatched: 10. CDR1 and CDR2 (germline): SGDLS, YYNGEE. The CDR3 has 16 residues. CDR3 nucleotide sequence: TGTGCCAGCAGCGGGTTCACAGGGGCGGGGAACTATGGCTACACCTTC. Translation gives CASSGFTGAGNYGYTF.